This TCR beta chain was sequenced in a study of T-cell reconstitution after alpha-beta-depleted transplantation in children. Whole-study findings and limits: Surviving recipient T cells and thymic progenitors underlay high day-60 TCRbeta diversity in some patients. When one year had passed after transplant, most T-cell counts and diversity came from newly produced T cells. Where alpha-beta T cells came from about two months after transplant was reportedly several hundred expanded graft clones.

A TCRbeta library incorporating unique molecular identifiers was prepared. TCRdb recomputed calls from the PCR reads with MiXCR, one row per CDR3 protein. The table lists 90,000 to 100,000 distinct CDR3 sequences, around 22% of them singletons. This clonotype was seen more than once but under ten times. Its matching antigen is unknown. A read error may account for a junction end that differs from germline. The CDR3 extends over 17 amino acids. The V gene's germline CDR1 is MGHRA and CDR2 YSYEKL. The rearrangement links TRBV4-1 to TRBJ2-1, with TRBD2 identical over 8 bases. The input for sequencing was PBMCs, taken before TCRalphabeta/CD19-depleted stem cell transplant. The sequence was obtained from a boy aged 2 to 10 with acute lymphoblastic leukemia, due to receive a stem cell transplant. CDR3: CASSQETSGTLYGLPNF. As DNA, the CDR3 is TGCGCCAGCAGCCAAGAAACTAGCGGCACACTCTATGGGCTACCGAACTTC.